This T cell receptor beta chain was captured by sequencing in a study of blood T cell repertoires in COVID-19. As for the study in general: Material from acute and convalescent COVID-19 was sourced from the United States, Italy and Spain. Nucleic acid was either cDNA or gDNA, and it came from T cells, B-cell-depleted T cells, or PBMCs.

This CDR3 is built from 15 residues. Germline V gene sequence: CDR1 SEHNR, CDR2 FQNEAQ (reference sequence). V lost 4 bases, J lost 5 bases, and 6 bases stayed unmatched. In the authors' workflow: Amplification from reference gene primers served as the basis for estimated nucleated cell counts. The table came from immunoSEQ multiplex PCR; TCRdb's copy has only in-frame clones and leaves some out. V and J calls plus clone size are reproduced from that table; the DNA served to infer D and trimming. The sample has some 400,000 clones, about 89% seen once. This clonotype originated in a woman aged 25 to 39 with COVID-19, enrolled during active disease. The chain is built from TRBV7-9 and TRBJ2-5; TRBD2 agrees at 11 bases. Sequenced input: peripheral blood. The CDR3 loop reads CASSSVAGGRETQYF. In DNA form, the CDR3 reads TGTGCCAGCAGCTCGGTAGCGGGAGGGCGGGAGACCCAGTACTTC. Looking up the rest from reference TRBV7-9 and TRBJ2-5 gives the full variable domain: DTGVSQNPRHKITKRGQNVTFRCDPISEHNRLYWYRQTLGQGPEFLTYFQNEAQLEKSRLLSDRFSAERPKGSFSTLEIQRTEQGDSAMYLCASSSVAGGRETQYFGPGTRLLVL.